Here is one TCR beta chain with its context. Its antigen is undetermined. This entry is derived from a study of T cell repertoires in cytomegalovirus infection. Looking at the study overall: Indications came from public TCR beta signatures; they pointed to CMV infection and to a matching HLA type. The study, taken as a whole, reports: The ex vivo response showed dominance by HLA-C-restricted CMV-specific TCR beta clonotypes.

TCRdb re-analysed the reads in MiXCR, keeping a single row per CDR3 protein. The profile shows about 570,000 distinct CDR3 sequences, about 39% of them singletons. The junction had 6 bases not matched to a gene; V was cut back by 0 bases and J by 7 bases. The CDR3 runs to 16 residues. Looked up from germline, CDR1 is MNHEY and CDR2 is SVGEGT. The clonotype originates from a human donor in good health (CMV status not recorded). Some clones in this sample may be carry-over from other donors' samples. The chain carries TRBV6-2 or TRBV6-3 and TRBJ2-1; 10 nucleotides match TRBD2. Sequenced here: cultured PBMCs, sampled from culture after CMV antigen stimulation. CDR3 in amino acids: CASSYSASGSQNEQFF. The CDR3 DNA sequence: TGTGCCAGCAGTTACTCGGCTAGCGGGAGCCAGAATGAGCAGTTCTTC.